These 26 T cell receptor beta chains were all obtained from the same sample, sequenced in a study of control samples from healthy donors and cancer patients. Data came from immunoSEQ multiplex PCR; TCRdb stores just in-frame clones and leaves some out. The data show fewer than 200,000 clones, roughly 90% seen once. The sequenced sample consisted of blood. All receptors come from a woman between 45 and 60 years old in good health.

The chain recombines TRBV6-5 with TRBJ2-3, with a possible D match to TRBD2 (6 bases). With 5 bases removed from V and 6 bases from J, the gap between germline ends came to 18 bases. The CDR3 consists of 15 residues. Germline lookup yields CDR1 MNHEY and CDR2 SVGAGI. This CDR3 is CASSPRGWIRDTQYF. In nucleotides, the CDR3 is TGTGCCAGCAGTCCCCGGGGGTGGATTCGGGATACGCAGTATTTT.

J is TRBJ2-2 and V is TRBV2, with D uncertain. Trimming shortened V by 2 bases and J by 4 bases, and 2 bases separated the two germline ends. Germline loops: CDR1 SNHLY, CDR2 FYNNEI. The CDR3 is made up of 12 amino acids. CDR3 nucleotides: TGTGCCAGCAGTGAACGCACCGGGGAGCTGTTTTTT. This gives the protein CASSERTGELFF.

The chain has TRBV5-1 and TRBJ1-2; 8 nucleotides align to TRBD1. V lost 4 bases to trimming and J lost 4 bases; unmatched junction nucleotides: 6. Germline V lookup: CDR1 SGHRS, CDR2 YFSETQ. The CDR3 has 14 amino acids. CDR3 loop: CASSTGQEVYGYTF. The CDR3 region has the DNA TGCGCCAGCAGCACGGGACAGGAGGTCTATGGCTACACCTTC.

This chain joins TRBV4-1 and TRBJ2-2; TRBD2 is a possible D gene (6 bases). The CDR3 totals 16 residues. The ends were cut back, 1 base at V and 6 bases at J, with 15 bases in the middle. Germline V gene lookup returns CDR1 MGHRA and CDR2 YSYEKL. In nucleotides, the CDR3 is TGCGCCAGCAGCCAAGTTTCCGGGAGTTGGTCCGGGGAGCTGTTTTTT. This sequence encodes CASSQVSGSWSGELFF.

J is TRBJ2-5 and V is TRBV10-3; TRBD2 aligns across 13 bases. V lost 0 bases and J lost 4; bases outside the gene matches: 8. The CDR3 loop spans 18 amino acids. Germline V gene lookup returns CDR1 ENHRY and CDR2 SYGVKD. DNA for the CDR3: TGTGCCATCAGTGAGTCTTTGGGACTAGCGGGATTCGGAGAGACCCAGTACTTC. Encoded protein: CAISESLGLAGFGETQYF.

This clone was observed a handful of times. The chain carries TRBV2 and TRBJ2-5; 7 nucleotides agree with TRBD1. CDR1 is SNHLY and CDR2 is FYNNEI in the germline V gene. The ends lost 6 bases at V and 2 bases at J; junction bases unmatched: 6. The CDR3 totals 14 residues. CDR3 loop: CASSRQGPQETQYF. CDR3 sequence (DNA): TGTGCCAGCAGCAGACAGGGACCTCAAGAGACCCAGTACTTC.

This chain connects TRBV7-8 to TRBJ2-7; 10 bases agree with TRBD2. This CDR3 spans 15 amino acids. The J segment lost 6 bases and the V segment lost 5 bases, leaving 10 bases of the junction unmatched. Germline V gives CDR1 SGHVS, CDR2 FQNEAQ. The CDR3 region is CASSRTQREGLEQYF. The CDR3 nucleotides are TGTGCCAGCAGCCGCACCCAGCGGGAGGGCCTCGAGCAGTACTTC.

This chain links TRBV24-1 with TRBJ2-5, with TRBD1 matching over 7 bases. With 4 bases clipped from V and 4 bases from J, the junction kept 2 bases outside the gene matches. The CDR3 is 13 amino acids. Germline CDR1 reads KGHDR; CDR2 reads SFDVKD. CDR3 amino acids: CATSERGRETQYF. CDR3 DNA: TGTGCCACCAGTGAGAGGGGGCGAGAGACCCAGTACTTC.

The chain couples TRBV11-2 to TRBJ2-5; D gene ambiguous. V was trimmed by 5 bases and J by 1 base, leaving 5 bases between them. This CDR3 spans 12 amino acids. The V gene's germline CDR1 is SGHAT and CDR2 FQNNGV. Here the CDR3 reads CASSHFQETQYF. For the CDR3, the DNA is TGTGCCAGCAGCCACTTCCAAGAGACCCAGTACTTC.

The chain's CDR3 is CASSLAYRSNQPQHF. The CDR3 coding sequence is TGTGCCAGCAGCTTAGCGTACCGATCCAATCAGCCCCAGCATTTT. The gene calls are TRBV7-8 and TRBJ1-5; D unclear. V was trimmed by 0 bases and J by 3 bases, leaving 9 bases between them. The length of the CDR3 is 15 residues. Germline V gives CDR1 SGHVS, CDR2 FQNEAQ.

The chain has TRBV4-3 and TRBJ1-5; no reliable D call. Trimming shortened V by 4 bases and J by 5 bases, and 9 bases separated the two germline ends. The CDR3 extends over 13 amino acids. In germline, CDR1 is LGHNA, CDR2 YSLEER. The CDR3 spells CASSLDPYQPQHF. In DNA form, the CDR3 reads TGCGCCAGCAGCCTCGACCCATATCAGCCCCAGCATTTT.

V is TRBV18 and J is TRBJ1-3, with D perhaps matching TRBD1 (6 bases). V was cut by 6 bases and J by 2 bases, with 17 bases left in between. This CDR3 spans 16 amino acids. Per germline, CDR1 KGHSH and CDR2 LQKENI. CDR3 in DNA: TGTGCCAGCTCTCCAGGGACCCCAGGGGCTGGAAACACCATATATTTT. Protein: CASSPGTPGAGNTIYF.

V and J are TRBV7-9 and TRBJ2-1, with 10 bases identical to TRBD2. The germline CDR1 and CDR2 sequences are SEHNR and FQNEAQ (reference sequence). The CDR3 consists of 14 residues. V lost 4 bases, J lost 7 bases, and 4 bases stayed unmatched. The CDR3 DNA sequence: TGTGCCAGCAGCTCGGGACTAGCGCGGAATGAGCAGTTCTTC. Amino acid sequence: CASSSGLARNEQFF.

V and J are TRBV29-1 and TRBJ2-2; no clear D gene. The CDR3 is 13 amino acids. Trimming shortened V by 6 bases and J by 5 bases, and 13 bases separated the two germline ends. Looked up from germline, CDR1 is SQVTM and CDR2 is ANQGSEA. CDR3 coding DNA: TGCAGCGTCAACATGAAGTGGACCGGGGAGCTGTTTTTT. Translating gives CSVNMKWTGELFF.

The sample holds a few counts of this clone. This chain joins TRBV7-2 and TRBJ1-1; possible D gene TRBD1, 6 bases. Trimming left V 5 bases short and J 0 bases short, with 13 bases between. Per the germline V gene, CDR1 is SGHTA and CDR2 is FQGNSA. The CDR3 loop spans 15 amino acids. The CDR3 loop is CASSLGQNLNTEAFF. Here the CDR3 DNA reads TGTGCCAGCAGCCTAGGACAGAATTTGAACACTGAAGCTTTCTTT.

This clone was seen a handful of times. V is TRBV7-2 and J is TRBJ1-6; possible D gene TRBD1, 6 bases. Germline V gene sequence: CDR1 SGHTA, CDR2 FQGNSA. The CDR3 runs to 13 residues. Trimming cost V 5 bases and J 14 bases, with 16 bases left between them. CDR3 sequence: CASSQGQISTLHF. The CDR3 DNA sequence: TGTGCCAGCAGCCAAGGACAGATTTCCACCCTCCACTTT.

This clone was detected only a few times. The chain has TRBV27 and TRBJ1-4; D perhaps matches TRBD1 (5 bases). The germline V gene encodes CDR1 MNHEY and CDR2 SMNVEV (reference sequence). V was shortened by 5 bases and J by 8 bases, with 12 bases between the two germline ends. This CDR3 contains 13 residues. For the CDR3, the DNA is TGTGCCAGCAGTCGCCAGGGAACAGAAAAACTGTTTTTT. It codes for CASSRQGTEKLFF.

The chain has TRBV5-1 and TRBJ2-5, with D perhaps TRBD1 (5 bases). The V and J ends lost 8 bases and 2 bases respectively, with 19 bases between them. Germline V gene sequence: CDR1 SGHRS, CDR2 YFSETQ. This CDR3 has 15 residues. The CDR3 DNA is TGCGCCAGAATCATTGATCAGGGAATACAAGAGACCCAGTACTTC. Protein product: CARIIDQGIQETQYF.

This clone was picked up one time. This sequence joins TRBV10-3 and TRBJ1-5; a possible D gene is TRBD1 (6 bases). Trimming pared 6 bases from V and 5 bases from J, leaving 11 bases between. The CDR3 runs 13 residues. Germline CDR1 ENHRY, CDR2 SYGVKD. In DNA form, the CDR3 reads TGTGCCATCAGAGGGACACCAGATCAGCCCCAGCATTTT. It translates to CAIRGTPDQPQHF.

The gene calls are TRBV6-5 and TRBJ2-1; a possible D gene is TRBD2 (5 bases). Germline CDR1 MNHEY, CDR2 SVGAGI. The length of the CDR3 is 13 residues. Deletions cut 0 bases from V and 6 bases from J, with 6 bases between. For the CDR3, the DNA is TGTGCCAGCAGTTACTCGAGGGTCAATGAGCAGTTCTTC. Amino acid sequence: CASSYSRVNEQFF.

The V call is TRBV9, the J call TRBJ1-1; possibly TRBD1 for D (6 bases). This CDR3 is 16 amino acids long. Germline V CDR1 and CDR2: SGDLS, YYNGEE. Trimming removed 4 bases from V and 3 bases from J, with 19 bases in between. The CDR3 loop reads CASSRTGATGDTEAFF. CDR3 bases: TGTGCCAGCAGCCGTACCGGGGCGACAGGAGACACTGAAGCTTTCTTT.

The J gene is TRBJ2-1, the V gene TRBV11-3, with a possible D match to TRBD2 (5 bases). The V gene's germline CDR1 is SGHNT and CDR2 YENEEA. Trimming took 1 base from V and 4 from J, leaving 8 bases between them. This CDR3 region has 14 residues. The CDR3 protein is CASSLGGSYNEQFF. DNA of the CDR3: TGTGCCAGCAGCTTAGGCGGGTCTTACAATGAGCAGTTCTTC.

The chain joins TRBV28 to TRBJ2-1; 8 bases agree with TRBD2. The CDR3 consists of 15 residues. Germline CDR1 and CDR2: MDHEN and SYDVKM. V gave up 5 bases and J gave up 3 bases; unmatched junction bases: 6. The CDR3 region is CASSVAGLNYNEQFF. CDR3 nucleotide sequence: TGTGCCAGCAGTGTAGCGGGGCTAAACTACAATGAGCAGTTCTTC.

V gene TRBV5-1 combines with J gene TRBJ1-6, with 8 bases matching TRBD1. The germline V gene has CDR1 SGHRS and CDR2 YFSETQ. The CDR3 length is 14 residues. After removal of 2 bases from V and 7 bases from J, the junction contained 2 bases not matched to a gene. CDR3 residues: CASSFQGANSPLHF. The CDR3 DNA is TGCGCCAGCAGCTTCCAGGGGGCCAATTCACCCCTCCACTTT. The whole variable domain, filled in from reference TRBV5-1 and TRBJ1-6, reads KAGVTQTPRYLIKTRGQQVTLSCSPISGHRSVSWYQQTPGQGLQFLFEYFSETQRNKGNFPGRFSGRQFSNSRSEMNVSTLELGDSALYLCASSFQGANSPLHFGNGTRLTVT.

This clone was recorded many times. The identical CDR3 is also encoded by other nucleotide sequences in the sample. This chain links TRBV9 with TRBJ1-1; D unresolved. V dropped 0 bases and J dropped 0 bases, with 3 bases sitting between them. CDR1 and CDR2 from the germline V gene are SGDLS and YYNGEE. The CDR3 contains 13 residues. The CDR3 coding sequence is TGTGCCAGCAGCGTAGACGTGAACACTGAAGCTTTCTTT. Protein product: CASSVDVNTEAFF.

The J gene is TRBJ1-4, the V gene TRBV15, with a tentative D call TRBD1 (5 bases). In germline, CDR1 is LNHNV, CDR2 YYDKDF (reference sequence). Trimming took off 0 bases at V and 8 bases at J, with 13 bases between the two ends. CDR3 length: 15 residues. CDR3 protein: CATSRDPGEGEKLFF. CDR3 DNA: TGTGCCACCAGCAGAGATCCGGGGGAGGGAGAAAAACTGTTTTTT.